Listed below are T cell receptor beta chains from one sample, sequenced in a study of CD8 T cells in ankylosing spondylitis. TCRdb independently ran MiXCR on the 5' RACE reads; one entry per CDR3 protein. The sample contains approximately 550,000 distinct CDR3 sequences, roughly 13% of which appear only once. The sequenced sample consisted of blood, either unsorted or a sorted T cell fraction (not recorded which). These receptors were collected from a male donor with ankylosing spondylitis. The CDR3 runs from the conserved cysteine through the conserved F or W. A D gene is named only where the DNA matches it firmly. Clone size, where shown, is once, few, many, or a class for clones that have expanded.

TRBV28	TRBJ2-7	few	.	TGTGCCGGTGGTACCAGGCCCTACGAGCAGTACTTC	CAGGTRPYEQYF
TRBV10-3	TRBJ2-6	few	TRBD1	TGTGCCATCAGTGTTTCAGGGGGAACAGGGGCCAACGTCCTGACTTTC	CAISVSGGTGANVLTF
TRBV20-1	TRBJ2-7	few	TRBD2	TGCAGTGCTAGGGGTCCTAGCGGGGGCCGAGACGAGCAGTACTTC	CSARGPSGGRDEQYF
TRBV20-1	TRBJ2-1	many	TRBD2	TGCAGTGCTAGAGTCGCCGATGGGGCTAGCGGTTACAATGAGCAGTTCTTC	CSARVADGASGYNEQFF
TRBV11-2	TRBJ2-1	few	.	TGTGCCAGCAGCTTAGCACAGGGTTACCACAATGAGCAGTTCTTC	CASSLAQGYHNEQFF
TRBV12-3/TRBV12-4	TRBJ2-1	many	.	TGTGCCAGCAGTGCCAGGCCCTTGAGGTACAATGAGCAGTTCTTC	CASSARPLRYNEQFF
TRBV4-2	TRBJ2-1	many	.	TGTGCCAGCAGCCCCCGGGCTAGTGAGCAGTTCTTC	CASSPRASEQFF
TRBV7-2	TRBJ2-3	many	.	TGTGCCAGCAGCTTTACGACAGGCACAGATACGCAGTATTTT	CASSFTTGTDTQYF
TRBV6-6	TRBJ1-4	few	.	TGTGCCAGCGGTTGGACGGTTAATGAAAAACTGTTTTTT	CASGWTVNEKLFF
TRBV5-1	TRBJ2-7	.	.	TGCGCCAGCAGCTTGGAGTATTGGGGCGGGACCGGGACGGGCGAGCAGTACTTC	CASSLEYWGGTGTGEQYF
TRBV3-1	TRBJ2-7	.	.	TGTGCCAGCAGCCTTAGGGGGGGAGACGAGCAGTACTTC	CASSLRGGDEQYF
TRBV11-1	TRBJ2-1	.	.	TGTGCCAGCAGCTTAGACAGGGTATCCCCCAGCTCCTACAATGAGCAGTTCTTC	CASSLDRVSPSSYNEQFF
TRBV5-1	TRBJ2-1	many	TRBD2	TGCGCCAGCAGCTTCACTAGCGGATACAATGAGCAGTTCTTC	CASSFTSGYNEQFF
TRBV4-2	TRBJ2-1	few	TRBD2	TGTGCCAGCAGCCCCAAAGAGACTAGCGGGGCCTACAATGAGCAGTTCTTC	CASSPKETSGAYNEQFF
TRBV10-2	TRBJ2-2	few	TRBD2	TGCGCCAGCATCCCGTACGCGGCTAGCGGGAAGATAGACACCGGGGAGCTGTTTTTT	CASIPYAASGKIDTGELFF
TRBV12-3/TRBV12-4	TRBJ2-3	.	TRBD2	TGTGCCAGCAGCTTTAGCGGGGTCATGGATACGCAGTATTTT	CASSFSGVMDTQYF
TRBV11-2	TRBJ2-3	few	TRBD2	TGTGCCAGCAGCGGGCTAGCGGGAGTGTCAGATACGCAGTATTTT	CASSGLAGVSDTQYF
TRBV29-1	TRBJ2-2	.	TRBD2	TGCAGCGTTGAAGAATGGGCTAGCGGGGACACCGGGGAGCTGTTTTTT	CSVEEWASGDTGELFF
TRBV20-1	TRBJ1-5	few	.	TGCAGTGCTGCGAAGGCCTTCAATCAGCCCCAGCATTTT	CSAAKAFNQPQHF
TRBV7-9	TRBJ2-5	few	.	TGTGCCAGCACCAGGAGGGGAGAGACCCAGTACTTC	CASTRRGETQYF
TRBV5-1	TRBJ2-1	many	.	TGCGCCAGCAGCTTGGATGGCCACGGCAATGAGCAGTTCTTC	CASSLDGHGNEQFF
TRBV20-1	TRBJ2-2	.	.	TGCAGTACCAGGAGTGGAACCGGGGAGCTGTTTTTT	CSTRSGTGELFF
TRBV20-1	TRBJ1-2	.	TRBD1	TGCAGTGCTGCAGGGGGTCTGGGTGGCTACACCTTC	CSAAGGLGGYTF